This T cell receptor beta chain was captured in a study of Graves' ophthalmopathy and Graves' hyperthyroidism. This clonotype was picked up many times. CDR3 size: 13 residues. Germline-derived CDR1 and CDR2 are MNHNS and SASEGT. Trimming stripped 7 bases from V and 2 bases from J, with 12 bases between. Amplification from RNA transcripts yielded the TCR beta CDR3 regions. HTBI primers primed a first-round RT-PCR, and a second-round multiplex PCR followed. In TCRdb, the multiplex PCR reads were re-called with MiXCR into one record per CDR3 protein. The data hold around 470,000 distinct CDR3 sequences, with over 13% observed a single time.

Sequencing was done on a sample of blood. This TCR derives from a woman in her twenties or thirties with Graves' ophthalmopathy. The J gene is TRBJ2-7, the V gene TRBV6-1, with no clear D. The CDR3 bases are TGTGCCAGCACGAGGACGGCAACCTACGAGCAGTACTTC. The encoded protein is CASTRTATYEQYF.